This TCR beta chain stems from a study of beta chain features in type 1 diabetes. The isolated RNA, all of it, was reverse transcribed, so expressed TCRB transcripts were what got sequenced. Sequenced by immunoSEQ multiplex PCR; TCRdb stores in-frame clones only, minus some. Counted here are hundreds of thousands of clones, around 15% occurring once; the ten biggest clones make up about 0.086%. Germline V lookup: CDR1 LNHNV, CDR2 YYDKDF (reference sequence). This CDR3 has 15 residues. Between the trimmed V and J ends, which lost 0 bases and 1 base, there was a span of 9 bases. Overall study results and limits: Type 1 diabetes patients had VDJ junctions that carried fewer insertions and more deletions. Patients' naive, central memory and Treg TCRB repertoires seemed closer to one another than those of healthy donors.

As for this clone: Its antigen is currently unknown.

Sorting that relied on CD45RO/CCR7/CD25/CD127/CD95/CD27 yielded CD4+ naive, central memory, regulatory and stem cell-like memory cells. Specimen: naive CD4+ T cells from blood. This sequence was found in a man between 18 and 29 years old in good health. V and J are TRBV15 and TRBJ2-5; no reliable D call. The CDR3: CATSRDTRLQETQYF. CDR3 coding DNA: TGTGCCACCAGCAGAGATACGAGGCTCCAAGAGACCCAGTACTTC.